This entry concerns a single TCR beta chain. What it recognizes is unknown. Trimming took off 3 bases at V and 7 bases at J, with 14 bases between the two ends. Germline CDR1 reads SGHKS; CDR2 reads YYEKEE (reference sequence). The CDR3 length is 14 residues. This sample was taken from a study of graft-versus-host responses after intestinal transplantation. Study-level background: Grafts were multivisceral, liver-intestinal, or isolated intestinal. Uniformly, recipients were administered anti-thymocyte globulin induction with subsequent tacrolimus and steroids for 3 to 4 years.

The table came from immunoSEQ multiplex PCR; TCRdb's copy has only in-frame clones and leaves some out. The profile shows 90,000 to 120,000 clones, about 88% of them singletons. This clonotype was obtained from a human donor who received an intestinal transplant. This rearrangement joins TRBV5-5 to TRBJ2-1; D perhaps matches TRBD2 (5 bases). Source: unstimulated CD4+ T cells sorted from spleen or lymph node cells, taken before intestinal transplant. CDR3 nucleotides: TGTGCCAGCAGCTCGGAGGTCGGGTGGAATGAGCAGTTCTTC. Protein product: CASSSEVGWNEQFF.